A selection of T cell receptor beta chains follows, all from one sample in a study of shared clonotypes between healthy human individuals. The table came from immunoSEQ multiplex PCR; TCRdb's copy has only in-frame clones and leaves some out. Of around 1 million clones listed, approximately 76% are singletons. The sample consisted of memory CD4+ T cells sorted from blood. The receptors shown here come from a man between 18 and 35 years old in good health. Each CDR3 is given with its conserved first and last residue. Fields, in order: J gene, D gene, V gene, clone size, CDR3 protein, CDR3 DNA. A D gene is named only where the DNA matches it firmly. Not all rows give a size; the values are once, few, many and, for expanded clones, a class.

>TRBJ2-5|-|TRBV5-1|-
CASSVTGLETQYF
TGCGCCAGCAGCGTAACAGGGTTAGAGACCCAGTACTTC
>TRBJ1-1|-|TRBV5-1|-
CASKGETARTEAFF
TGCGCCAGCAAGGGGGAGACAGCGAGGACTGAAGCTTTCTTT
>TRBJ2-7|-|TRBV28|-
CASSFVYEQYF
TGTGCCAGCAGTTTTGTTTACGAGCAGTACTTC
>TRBJ2-7|TRBD1|TRBV7-2|-
CASSRDRESHEQYF
TGTGCCAGCAGCAGGGACAGGGAGAGCCACGAGCAGTACTTC
>TRBJ1-5|-|TRBV6-1|-
CASSDPEQPQHF
TGTGCCAGCAGTGATCCTGAGCAGCCCCAGCATTTT
>TRBJ2-7|-|TRBV4-1|-
CASSQDRAGSSYEQYF
TGCGCCAGCAGCCAAGATAGGGCAGGTTCGAGCTACGAGCAGTACTTC
>TRBJ1-5|TRBD1|TRBV2|-
CASSEQGVSNQPQHF
TGTGCCAGCAGCGAGCAGGGGGTTAGCAATCAGCCCCAGCATTTT
>TRBJ2-7|TRBD1|TRBV27|-
CASSSWSQGAIEQYF
TGTGCCAGCAGTTCGTGGAGTCAGGGGGCGATAGAGCAGTACTTC
>TRBJ1-4|TRBD1|TRBV5-6|-
CASSPRPDRALPNVEKLFF
TGTGCCAGCAGCCCGCGGCCGGACAGGGCCCTACCTAATGTTGAAAAACTGTTTTTT
>TRBJ1-4|-|TRBV10-1|-
CASSDNSLPEKLFF
TGCGCCAGCAGTGACAACTCCCTCCCTGAAAAACTGTTTTTT
>TRBJ1-6|TRBD1|TRBV4-1|-
CASSQGTGVRSPLHF
TGCGCCAGCAGCCAGGGGACAGGGGTACGTTCACCCCTCCACTTT
>TRBJ2-1|-|TRBV18|-
CATIYTLDDNEQFF
TGTGCCACCATTTATACCCTTGATGACAATGAGCAGTTCTTC
>TRBJ1-1|TRBD1|TRBV18|-
CASSRDTGDTEAFF
TGTGCCAGCTCACGCGACACAGGGGACACTGAAGCTTTCTTT
>TRBJ1-3|TRBD1|TRBV5-4|-
CASSAGTGRNTIYF
TGTGCCAGCAGCGCTGGGACAGGGAGAAACACCATATATTTT
>TRBJ1-2|TRBD1|TRBV6-5|-
CASSLTGGDRGYTF
TGTGCCAGCAGTTTGACAGGGGGCGACAGGGGCTACACCTTC
>TRBJ2-4|-|TRBV11-2|-
CASSLGGGGGGNIQYF
TGTGCCAGCAGCTTAGGGGGCGGTGGCGGCGGCAACATTCAGTACTTC
>TRBJ2-3|-|TRBV29-1|-
CSVLTDGTDTQYF
TGCAGCGTCCTGACAGATGGCACAGATACGCAGTATTTT
>TRBJ2-3|TRBD2|TRBV6-4|-
CASSRSFGAGSADTQYF
TGTGCCAGCAGTAGATCGTTCGGAGCGGGGAGCGCAGATACGCAGTATTTT
>TRBJ2-1|-|TRBV11-2|-
CASDSGVYNEQFF
TGTGCCAGCGACTCTGGGGTATACAATGAGCAGTTCTTC
>TRBJ2-7|TRBD2|TRBV9|-
CASSSSSGAYEQYF
TGTGCCAGCAGCTCTAGTAGCGGGGCCTACGAGCAGTACTTC
>TRBJ2-2|-|TRBV5-1|-
CASSLAAGSAGELFF
TGCGCCAGCAGCTTGGCGGCAGGGTCAGCCGGGGAGCTGTTTTTT
>TRBJ2-5|-|TRBV5-6|-
CASSRWGAGVETQYF
TGTGCCAGCAGCCGGTGGGGGGCTGGTGTAGAGACCCAGTACTTC
>TRBJ2-7|-|TRBV6-1|-
CASSEVNSYEQYF
TGTGCCAGCAGTGAAGTAAACTCTTACGAGCAGTACTTC
>TRBJ1-1|TRBD1|TRBV7-2|few
CASSWDSLNTEAFF
TGTGCCAGCAGCTGGGACAGCTTGAACACTGAAGCTTTCTTT
>TRBJ1-2|-|TRBV6-1|-
CASSLGETYGYTF
TGTGCCAGCAGCCTTGGGGAGACCTATGGCTACACCTTC
>TRBJ1-6|-|TRBV6-5|-
CASSYKDLYNSPLHF
TGTGCCAGCAGTTACAAGGACCTCTATAATTCACCCCTCCACTTT
>TRBJ2-5|-|TRBV7-6|-
CASSEKETQYF
TGTGCCAGCAGCGAGAAAGAGACCCAGTACTTC
>TRBJ1-6|TRBD1|TRBV18|-
CASSPLDRGDNSPLHF
TGTGCCAGCTCACCACTGGACAGGGGAGATAATTCACCCCTCCACTTT
>TRBJ1-1|-|TRBV5-6|-
CASLRGGRLGNTEAFF
TGTGCCAGCTTGCGCGGGGGGCGGTTAGGTAACACTGAAGCTTTCTTT
>TRBJ2-1|-|TRBV6-1|once
CASSSRGGPYNEQFF
TGTGCCAGCAGTTCCAGGGGGGGACCCTACAATGAGCAGTTCTTC
>TRBJ1-1|-|TRBV2|few
CASSELGVSAEAFF
TGTGCCAGCAGTGAGCTAGGGGTGTCGGCTGAAGCTTTCTTT
>TRBJ1-1|-|TRBV7-2|-
CASSLGFVSGLTEAFF
TGTGCCAGCAGCTTAGGGTTCGTAAGCGGTCTGACTGAAGCTTTCTTT
>TRBJ1-6|-|TRBV4-1|-
CASSQGSSLHF
TGCGCCAGCAGCCAGGGTTCCAGCCTCCACTTT